This TCR beta chain originates from a study of shared clonotypes between healthy human individuals. The study separated CD4+ cells into CD45RA+ naive and CD45RA-negative memory subsets. Germline V gene sequence: CDR1 SEHNR, CDR2 FQNEAQ (reference sequence). The CDR3 has 12 amino acids. The ends were cut back, 1 base at V and 9 bases at J, with 9 bases in the middle. Measured with immunoSEQ multiplex PCR; TCRdb has only the in-frame clones, and not every one. The sample has some 300,000 clones, less than 85% seen once; the top ten hold roughly a tenth. The specimen sequenced was memory CD4+ T cells sorted from blood. Subset described: CD45RA-negative fraction. The chain joins TRBV7-9 to TRBJ2-5, with D hard to call. This TCR derives from a man aged 30 to 39 in good health. CDR3 loop: CASSLVAGAQYF. The CDR3, as DNA: TGTGCCAGCAGCTTAGTAGCTGGGGCCCAGTACTTC.